Following are 30 T cell receptor beta chains from one sample sequenced in a study of CD8+ T cells in alopecia areata. TCR sequencing used cDNA made by reverse transcription of extracted RNA. The method was immunoSEQ multiplex PCR; TCRdb's version includes in-frame clones alone and lacks a portion of them. The table has approximately 180,000 clones, more than 55% seen once. The treatment denotes: oral pan-JAK inhibitor, 5-10 mg twice daily. The input for sequencing was CD4+ T cells sorted from blood, taken at approximately week 50, from a patient treated with tofacitinib. The receptor set was obtained from a human donor with alopecia areata.

The V call is TRBV30, the J call TRBJ2-1, with TRBD2 identical over 8 bases. The CDR3 loop spans 15 amino acids. V lost 0 bases to trimming and J lost 8 bases; unmatched junction nucleotides: 9. Per germline, CDR1 GTSNPN and CDR2 SVGIG (reference sequence). The chain's CDR3 is CAWSVGTSHWYEQFF. CDR3 nucleotide sequence: TGTGCCTGGAGTGTAGGGACTAGTCATTGGTATGAGCAGTTCTTC.

This clone was observed a single time. Written as DNA, the CDR3 is TGTGCCTGGAGCGTTGCCAGGGAAAACATTCAGTACTTC. Encoded protein: CAWSVARENIQYF. This chain joins TRBV30 and TRBJ2-4, with TRBD1 as a possible D gene (5 bases). The CDR3 extends over 13 amino acids. V lost 3 bases and J 5 bases, leaving 11 bases between the germline ends. CDR1 and CDR2 (germline): GTSNPN, SVGIG (reference sequence). Full variable domain (remainder filled in from reference TRBV30 and TRBJ2-4): SQTIHQWPATLVQPVGSPLSLECTVEGTSNPNLYWYRQAAGRGLQLLFYSVGIGQISSEVPQNLSASRPQDRQFILSSKKLLLSDSGFYLCAWSVARENIQYFGAGTRLSVL.

This clone was seen more than once but under ten times. The chain carries TRBV9 and TRBJ2-3, with no clear D. The V gene lost 0 bases and the J gene lost 4 bases, with 6 bases spanning the gap. The CDR3 runs 13 residues. Looked up from germline, CDR1 is SGDLS and CDR2 is YYNGEE. CDR3 coding DNA: TGTGCCAGCAGCGTAGGGAACGCAGATACGCAGTATTTT. Protein product: CASSVGNADTQYF.

The V and J genes are TRBV29-1 and TRBJ2-3; no clear D gene. V dropped 6 bases and J dropped 5 bases, with 12 bases sitting between them. In germline, CDR1 is SQVTM, CDR2 ANQGSEA. The CDR3 spans 12 residues. The chain's CDR3 is CSVERIGDTQYF. In DNA form, the CDR3 reads TGCAGCGTCGAGAGGATAGGAGATACGCAGTATTTT.

The genes are TRBV7-2 and TRBJ1-5, with 7 nucleotides matching TRBD1. The CDR3 sequence is 13 residues long. Per the germline V gene, CDR1 is SGHTA and CDR2 is FQGNSA. With V trimmed by 5 bases and J by 7 bases, 5 bases remained unmatched. The CDR3 nucleotides read TGTGCCAGCAGCGCCCGACAGGGCCAGCCCCAGCATTTT. It yields the protein CASSARQGQPQHF.

The chain carries TRBV25-1 and TRBJ2-7, with D uncertain. The CDR3 runs to 14 residues. Looked up from germline, CDR1 is MGHDK and CDR2 is SYGVNS. V was cut by 1 base and J by 2 bases, with 9 bases left in between. DNA for the CDR3: TGTGCCAGCAGTGAATCCGGGTTCACCTACGAGCAGTACTTC. Translated: CASSESGFTYEQYF.

DNA for the CDR3: TGTGCCAGCTCTGAGTCTACTAGCGGGGGCACAGATACGCAGTATTTT. Translating gives CASSESTSGGTDTQYF. The V gene is TRBV18, the J gene TRBJ2-3; TRBD2 matches 10 bases. This CDR3 is 16 amino acids long. CDR1 and CDR2 from the germline V gene are KGHSH and LQKENI. V shed 6 bases, J shed 1 base, and the junction held 7 bases outside the gene matches.

CDR3 region: CSVEFQHGYTF. The CDR3, as DNA: TGCAGCGTTGAGTTCCAGCATGGCTACACCTTC. This chain links TRBV29-1 with TRBJ1-2; D is undetermined. Per the germline V gene, CDR1 is SQVTM and CDR2 is ANQGSEA. The CDR3 extends over 11 amino acids. Trimming left V 3 bases short and J 6 bases short, with 8 bases between.

This clone was counted a single time. The genes are TRBV9 and TRBJ1-2, with D uncertain. The CDR3 is 14 residues long. Trimming shortened V by 3 bases and J by 7 bases, and 16 bases separated the two germline ends. Germline V gene data show CDR1 as SGDLS and CDR2 as YYNGEE. DNA of the CDR3: TGTGCCAGCAGCGCCACCCCTTCAGCCACTGGCTACACCTTC. Translated: CASSATPSATGYTF.

CDR3: CASRDRVEQYF. CDR3 DNA: TGTGCCAGCAGGGACAGGGTCGAGCAGTACTTC. The V gene is TRBV6-1, the J gene TRBJ2-7; 8 bases are a match to TRBD1. With 6 bases clipped from V and 6 bases from J, the junction kept 1 base outside the gene matches. Germline-derived CDR1 and CDR2 are MNHNS and SASEGT. The CDR3 consists of 11 residues.

The chain is built from TRBV5-1 and TRBJ2-1; D tentatively reads TRBD1 or TRBD2 (5 bases each). The CDR3 loop spans 14 amino acids. CDR1 and CDR2 from the germline V gene are SGHRS and YFSETQ. V lost 7 bases and J 12 bases, leaving 23 bases between the germline ends. The CDR3 reads CASSSGTRDLRQFF. The CDR3 region has the DNA TGCGCCAGCTCCTCCGGGACGAGAGACCTTAGGCAGTTCTTC.

This clone was detected only a few times. The chain links TRBV14 to TRBJ1-1; no clear D. Trimming left V 0 bases short and J 3 bases short, with 5 bases between. CDR1 and CDR2 from the germline V gene are SGHDN and FVKESK. The CDR3 totals 13 residues. The CDR3 loop reads CASSQDLDTEAFF. In nucleotides, the CDR3 is TGTGCCAGCAGCCAAGATTTGGACACTGAAGCTTTCTTT.

This chain links TRBV15 with TRBJ2-4; D is uncertain. The V gene lost 0 bases and the J gene lost 9 bases, with 9 bases spanning the gap. CDR1 and CDR2 from the germline V gene are LNHNV and YYDKDF (reference sequence). The CDR3 has 13 residues. The CDR3 sequence is CATSRDETGIQYF. CDR3 sequence (DNA): TGTGCCACCAGCAGAGATGAGACGGGCATTCAGTACTTC.

This sequence joins TRBV30 and TRBJ1-1; no clear D. Germline values: CDR1 GTSNPN, CDR2 SVGIG (reference sequence). CDR3 length: 11 residues. Trimming cost V 2 bases and J 5 bases, with 6 bases left between them. CDR3 in DNA: TGTGCCTGGAGTCCGAGGACTGAAGCTTTCTTT. Protein product: CAWSPRTEAFF.

The V and J genes are TRBV7-3 and TRBJ1-6; 8 bases align to TRBD1. J gave up 7 bases and V 5 bases, and 4 bases lay outside the gene matches. The CDR3 totals 14 residues. Germline CDR1 is SGHTA and CDR2 is FQGTGA. The CDR3 sequence is CASSQTGVNSPLHF. Here the CDR3 DNA reads TGTGCCAGCAGCCAGACAGGGGTAAATTCACCCCTCCACTTT.

The chain recombines TRBV5-1 with TRBJ2-3; D not certain. This CDR3 region has 15 residues. V lost 1 base and J 0 bases, leaving 9 bases between the germline ends. Germline V gene sequence: CDR1 SGHRS, CDR2 YFSETQ. This chain's CDR3 is CASSLISGSTDTQYF. The CDR3 nucleotides are TGCGCCAGCAGCTTGATATCCGGGAGCACAGATACGCAGTATTTT.

CDR3 bases: TGTGCCTGGAGCCCAGGGGGCGATCAGCCCCAGCATTTT. It yields the protein CAWSPGGDQPQHF. The chain links TRBV30 to TRBJ1-5, with TRBD1 identical over 8 bases. Germline lookup yields CDR1 GTSNPN and CDR2 SVGIG (reference sequence). CDR3 length: 13 amino acids. With 3 bases clipped from V and 5 bases from J, the junction kept 3 bases outside the gene matches.

The gene calls are TRBV30 and TRBJ2-7; TRBD2 matches at 8 bases. The CDR3 covers 15 residues. V shed 5 bases, J shed 3 bases, and the junction held 12 bases outside the gene matches. CDR1 and CDR2 (germline): GTSNPN, SVGIG (reference sequence). The CDR3 nucleotides are TGTGCCTGGGGGACCCTCCGGGGGGGTAGCTACGAGCAGTACTTC. Protein: CAWGTLRGGSYEQYF. Together with reference TRBV30 and TRBJ2-7, the CDR3 gives the full variable domain: SQTIHQWPATLVQPVGSPLSLECTVEGTSNPNLYWYRQAAGRGLQLLFYSVGIGQISSEVPQNLSASRPQDRQFILSSKKLLLSDSGFYLCAWGTLRGGSYEQYFGPGTRLTVT.

This clone appeared a few times. The chain is built from TRBV14 and TRBJ1-1; D gene unclear. CDR1 is SGHDN and CDR2 is FVKESK in the germline V gene. CDR3 length equals 12 residues. V shed 4 bases and J shed 4 bases, with 7 bases lying between them. CDR3 DNA sequence: TGTGCCAGCAGCCTCCGGATCACTGAAGCTTTCTTT. It encodes CASSLRITEAFF.

This chain links TRBV25-1 with TRBJ1-2, with D unresolved. This CDR3 comprises 11 residues. Germline CDR1 and CDR2: MGHDK and SYGVNS. Trimming took off 6 bases at V and 7 bases at J, with 9 bases between the two ends. The CDR3 loop reads CASSAGVGYTF. CDR3 coding DNA: TGTGCCAGCAGCGCAGGAGTTGGCTACACCTTC.

This clone was seen more than once but under ten times. V is TRBV6-1 and J is TRBJ1-2; no definite D call. V gave up 3 bases and J gave up 4 bases, with 12 bases separating them. The CDR3 runs to 14 residues. Germline CDR1 reads MNHNS; CDR2 reads SASEGT. The CDR3 DNA reads as TGTGCCAGCAGTGAGCAGGACGGATTCTATGGCTACACCTTC. This translates into CASSEQDGFYGYTF.

The rearrangement links TRBV27 to TRBJ2-5, with D uncertain. The CDR3 runs 18 residues. Germline V gives CDR1 MNHEY, CDR2 SMNVEV (reference sequence). V lost 3 bases to trimming and J lost 2 bases, with 22 bases between them. The CDR3 DNA reads TGTGCCAGCAGTTTGCGTAGTCACCCGGTGGGGTCTCAAGAGACCCAGTACTTC. Translating gives CASSLRSHPVGSQETQYF.

This chain connects TRBV9 to TRBJ2-5, with 12 nucleotides matching TRBD1. This CDR3 spans 18 amino acids. Trimming cost V 4 bases and J 4 bases; bases outside gene matches: 14. Germline V gene data show CDR1 as SGDLS and CDR2 as YYNGEE. For the CDR3, the DNA is TGTGCCAGCAGCCCCGGGACAGGGGGCGCCTTGTCAGGAGAGACCCAGTACTTC. It codes for CASSPGTGGALSGETQYF.

In DNA, the CDR3 is TGCGCCAGCAGCCAAGTTGTGGTCTTGGATACGCAGTATTTT. It encodes CASSQVVVLDTQYF. The V gene is TRBV4-1, the J gene TRBJ2-3; unclear D gene. This CDR3 is built from 14 residues. The germline V gene has CDR1 MGHRA and CDR2 YSYEKL. V lost 1 base and J 6 bases, leaving 11 bases between the germline ends.

V gene TRBV29-1 combines with J gene TRBJ2-3, with D perhaps TRBD2 (6 bases). The germline gives CDR1 SQVTM, CDR2 ANQGSEA. Trimming took off 4 bases at V and 2 bases at J, with 13 bases between the two ends. The length of the CDR3 is 14 residues. The CDR3 loop is CSVAAGTYTDTQYF. For the CDR3, the DNA is TGCAGCGTTGCCGCGGGGACCTACACAGATACGCAGTATTTT.

The CDR3 reads CASSLNAGLDTEAFF. In DNA form, the CDR3 reads TGCGCCAGCAGCCTAAACGCCGGACTGGACACTGAAGCTTTCTTT. V is TRBV4-3 and J is TRBJ1-1; no reliable D call. Per germline, CDR1 LGHNA and CDR2 YSLEER. V was clipped by 4 bases and J by 3 bases, with 15 bases between them. The CDR3 runs 15 residues.

This clone has only a few counts. CDR3 sequence reads: CATSRLTGEQFF. The CDR3 nucleotides are TGTGCCACCAGCAGGCTCACAGGGGAGCAGTTCTTC. The V and J genes are TRBV15 and TRBJ2-1, with D tentatively TRBD1 (6 bases). The CDR3 runs to 12 residues. V lost 3 bases to trimming and J lost 10 bases, with 10 bases between them. Germline V CDR1 and CDR2: LNHNV, YYDKDF (reference sequence).

The J gene is TRBJ1-5, the V gene TRBV15; D gene uncertain. Germline V CDR1 and CDR2: LNHNV, YYDKDF (reference sequence). CDR3 length: 16 amino acids. The germline V and J ends were trimmed by 0 bases and 0 bases, with 9 bases remaining between them. The CDR3 region is CATSRDGGNSNQPQHF. The CDR3 nucleotides are TGTGCCACCAGCAGAGATGGAGGTAATAGCAATCAGCCCCAGCATTTT.

The chain joins TRBV29-1 to TRBJ1-2; D is unresolved. The CDR3 contains 14 residues. Germline CDR1 is SQVTM and CDR2 is ANQGSEA. The CDR3 protein is CSSEGAPPNYGYTF. The CDR3 DNA sequence: TGCAGTAGCGAGGGAGCCCCGCCTAACTATGGCTACACCTTC.

V is TRBV7-2 and J is TRBJ1-2; TRBD1 aligns across 7 bases. CDR3 length: 14 amino acids. V lost 5 bases to trimming and J lost 4 bases; unmatched junction nucleotides: 7. Germline CDR1 SGHTA, CDR2 FQGNSA. The CDR3, as DNA: TGTGCCAGCAGCATGCAGGGGGGGATCTATGGCTACACCTTC. Translated, it gives CASSMQGGIYGYTF.